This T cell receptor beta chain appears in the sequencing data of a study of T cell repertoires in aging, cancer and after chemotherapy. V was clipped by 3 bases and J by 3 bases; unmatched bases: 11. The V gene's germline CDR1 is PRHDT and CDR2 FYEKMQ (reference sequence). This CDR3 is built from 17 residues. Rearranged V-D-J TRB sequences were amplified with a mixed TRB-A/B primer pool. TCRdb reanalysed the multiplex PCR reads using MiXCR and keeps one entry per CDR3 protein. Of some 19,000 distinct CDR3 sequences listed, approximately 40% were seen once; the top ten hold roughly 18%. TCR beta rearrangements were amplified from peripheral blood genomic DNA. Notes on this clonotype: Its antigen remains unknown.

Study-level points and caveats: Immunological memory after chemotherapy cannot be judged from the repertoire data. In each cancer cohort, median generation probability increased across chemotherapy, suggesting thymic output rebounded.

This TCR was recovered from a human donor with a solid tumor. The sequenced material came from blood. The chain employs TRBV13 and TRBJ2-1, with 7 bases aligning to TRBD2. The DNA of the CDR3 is TGTGCCAGCAGCTTGAGGGCTAGCGGCCATTTCTACAATGAGCAGTTCTTC. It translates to CASSLRASGHFYNEQFF. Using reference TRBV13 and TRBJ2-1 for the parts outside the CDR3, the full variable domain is AAGVIQSPRHLIKEKRETATLKCYPIPRHDTVYWYQQGPGQDPQFLISFYEKMQSDKGSIPDRFSAQQFSDYHSELNMSSLELGDSALYFCASSLRASGHFYNEQFFGPGTRLTVL.